This T cell receptor (beta chain) is from a study of beta chain features in type 1 diabetes (dated 2018 in TCRdb). As for the study more broadly: Mean age, gender distribution, total cell number and subset yield were not different between patients and healthy donors. A total of 107,917,701 sorted cells were examined across all samples, and the number of cells per subset was strongly correlated with RNA yield. In the study, TCRB repertoires of sorted circulating CD4+ T cell subsets from recently diagnosed type 1 diabetes patients were compared with those of matched healthy donors. Regulatory and stem cell-like memory subsets were isolated from only 8 patients and roughly 8 healthy donors, whereas naive and central memory subsets came from all 30 or so donors. The paper's findings and limits, for the study overall: In all four CD4+ subsets, TCRB CDR3 length was moderately but significantly shorter in type 1 diabetes patients. Naive, central memory and regulatory TCRB repertoires appeared to be more alike among patients than among healthy donors. Because the HLA sub-analyses included only small numbers of individuals, any influence of HLA type on TCRB rearrangement was left unresolved. Sequencing cDNA rather than genomic DNA could over-represent highly expressing activated cells, although activation and CD3 levels did not differ between groups. Patients with type 1 diabetes made fewer insertions and deleted more nucleotides at VDJ recombination sites, implying thymic rearrangement abnormalities. PCR may preferentially amplify shorter templates, but because patient and control samples were amplified and corrected together, any resulting skew would affect both groups equally.

CDR1 and CDR2 are drawn from the germline V gene: SGHAT, FQNNGV. Trimming removed 5 bases from V and 2 bases from J; the gene matches leave 6 bases unexplained. From the cysteine up to the phenylalanine, the CDR3 has a length of 15 residues. Left in the record is the CDR3 DNA by itself, 45 bases read in frame from the first base. About this clone: Its recognized antigen is unknown. One base away there is no much larger clone; base qualities are not given.

Each donor gave one peripheral blood draw, averaging about 120 mL, which was collected into heparinised tubes. A BD FACSAria II and a panel including CD45RO, CCR7, CD25, CD127, CD95 and CD27 were used to sort naive, central memory, regulatory and stem cell-like memory CD4+ T cells. Every sorted population had a purity above 95%. PBMCs were isolated immediately by Lymphoprep density gradient centrifugation and stained directly without culture. So that batch effects would be minimized, each experiment stained and sorted samples in pairs, pairing one healthy donor with one patient. All of the isolated RNA was reverse transcribed with the High Capacity cDNA Reverse Transcription Kit, so expressed TCRB transcripts were sequenced. Deep immunoSEQ sequencing was performed on naive, central memory and regulatory T cell samples, with an average of approximately 4 million total reads per sample. Sorted cells were lysed in RLT buffer and RNA was extracted with DNase-treated RNeasy Micro or Mini kits, depending on cell number. To prevent cross-contamination, each cell subset was processed individually, whereas patient and healthy donor samples were processed jointly. TCRB sequences were amplified from cDNA with the immunoSEQ multiplex PCR, producing 87-bp fragments spanning the CDR3 region. Sequencing of the amplicons was performed on the Illumina HiSeq platform. In the authors' own workflow: Synthetic template baselines were used to correct PCR bias computationally, reads within Hamming distance 2 were collapsed, and singletons that could not be merged were discarded. By aligning reads against IMGT, V, D and J genes, CDR3 length, and insertions or deletions at six rearrangement sites were assigned. Within each subset, clonotype counts were normalized to sorted cell number, after which true diversity and Gini coefficients were computed with the tcR R package. Repertoire sharing was quantified using the overlap coefficient calculated on TCRB nucleotide sequences. Out-of-frame TCRB sequences from naive cells were analyzed as a proxy for the pre-selection repertoire. Imported from immuneACCESS, the table was reduced by TCRdb to in-frame sequences with V and J called. These copies leave out some clones; in studies compared against another copy, an unresolved V gene accounts for under half, and the cause of the remainder is not known. That table furnishes V, J and clone size, whereas the DNA furnished D and trimming. The sample has hundreds of thousands of clones on record, approximately 15% of them singletons. The ten largest clonotypes hold about 0.014% of the sample.

Sequencing was performed on naive CD4+ T cells from blood. According to the study, the label for this sample's cell subset or site signals: true naive CD4+ T cells. The chain is encoded by TRBV11-2 joined to TRBJ1-5, and 7 bases in between align with TRBD1. This TCR came from a man aged 18 to 29 with type 1 diabetes. CDR3 sequence: CASSRDRAGNQPQHF. The sequenced DNA is TGTGCCAGCAGCCGAGACAGGGCGGGCAATCAGCCCCAGCATTTT.